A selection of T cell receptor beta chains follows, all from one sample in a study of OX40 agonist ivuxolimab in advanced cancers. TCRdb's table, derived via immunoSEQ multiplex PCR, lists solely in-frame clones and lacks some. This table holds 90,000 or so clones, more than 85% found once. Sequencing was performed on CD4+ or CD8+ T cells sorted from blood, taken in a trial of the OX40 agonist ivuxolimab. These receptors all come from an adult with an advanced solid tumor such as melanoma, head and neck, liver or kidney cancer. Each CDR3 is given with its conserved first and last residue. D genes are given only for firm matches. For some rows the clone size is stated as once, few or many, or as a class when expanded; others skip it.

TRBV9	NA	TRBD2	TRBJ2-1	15	TGTGCCAGCAGCTCGACTAGCGGGAGCTACAATGAGCAGTTCTTC	CASSSTSGSYNEQFF
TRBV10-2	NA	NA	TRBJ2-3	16	TGCGCCAGCAGTGAGAGTAGCCTGGTTAGGGCAGATACGCAGTATTTT	CASSESSLVRADTQYF
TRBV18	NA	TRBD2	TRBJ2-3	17	TGTGCCAGCTCACCCCCTGCGGGAGGGCGTTATTCAGATACGCAGTATTTT	CASSPPAGGRYSDTQYF
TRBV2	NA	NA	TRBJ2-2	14	TGTGCCAGCAGTGAGGACACCCGCACCGGGGAGCTGTTTTTT	CASSEDTRTGELFF
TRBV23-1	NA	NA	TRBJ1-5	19	TGCGCCAGCAGTCCACCCGGGGTATGCAGTAACGGGGAAAGTCAGCCCCAGCATTTT	CASSPPGVCSNGESQPQHF
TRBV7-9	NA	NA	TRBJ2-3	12	TGTGCCAGCAGCTCTCAAACAGATACGCAGTATTTT	CASSSQTDTQYF
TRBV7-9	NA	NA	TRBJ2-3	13	TGTGCCAGCAGCTTAGGGACCACAGATACGCAGTATTTT	CASSLGTTDTQYF
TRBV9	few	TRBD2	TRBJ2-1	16	TGTGCCAGCAGCGGCCGGACTAGCGGGAAGGGCAATGAGCAGTTCTTC	CASSGRTSGKGNEQFF
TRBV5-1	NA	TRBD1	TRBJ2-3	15	TGCGCCAGCAGCCTACAGGGGCGGTCCACAGATACGCAGTATTTT	CASSLQGRSTDTQYF
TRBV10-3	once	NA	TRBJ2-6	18	TGTGCCATCAGTGAGTCGGAGGTTTGGGGGGCTGGGGCCAACGTCCTGACTTTC	CAISESEVWGAGANVLTF
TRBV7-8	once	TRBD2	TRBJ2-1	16	TGTGCCAGCAGCCGACTAGCGGGAGACCACTACAATGAGCAGTTCTTC	CASSRLAGDHYNEQFF
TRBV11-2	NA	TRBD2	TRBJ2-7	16	TGTGCCAGCAGACGAGCGGGGCTAGCGGGGCCCTACGAGCAGTACTTC	CASRRAGLAGPYEQYF
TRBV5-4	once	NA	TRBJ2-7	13	TGTGCCAGCAGGGGGAATGAACCCTACGAGCAGTACTTC	CASRGNEPYEQYF
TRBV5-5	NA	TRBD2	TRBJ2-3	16	TGTGCCAGCAGCGCCGGACTAGCGGGAGGATCAGATACGCAGTATTTT	CASSAGLAGGSDTQYF
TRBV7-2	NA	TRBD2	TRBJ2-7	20	TGTGCCAGCAGCTTAGCCCCCCTCCCTACTAGCGGGAGTGATACCTACGAGCAGTACTTC	CASSLAPLPTSGSDTYEQYF
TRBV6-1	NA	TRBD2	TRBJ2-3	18	TGTGCCAGCAGTGAGTTGCCCCCCGGGACTACATTCGGCAATACGCAGTATTTT	CASSELPPGTTFGNTQYF
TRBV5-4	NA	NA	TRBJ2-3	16	TGTGCCAGCAGCTTGGTGGCGGGGGCGGTCACAGATACGCAGTATTTT	CASSLVAGAVTDTQYF
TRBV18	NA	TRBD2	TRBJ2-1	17	TGTGCCAGCTCACCACCGACCAGCGGGGGCTCCTACAATGAGCAGTTCTTC	CASSPPTSGGSYNEQFF
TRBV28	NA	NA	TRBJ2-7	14	TGTGCCAGCAGCTTCCTCCTCGGGAGAGGGGAGCAGTACTTC	CASSFLLGRGEQYF
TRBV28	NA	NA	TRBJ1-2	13	TGTGCCAGCAGTCCAAACAGAGGCTATGGCTACACCTTC	CASSPNRGYGYTF
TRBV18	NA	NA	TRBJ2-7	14	TGTGCCAGCTCACGGGAGGCTTCCTCCTACGAGCAGTACTTC	CASSREASSYEQYF
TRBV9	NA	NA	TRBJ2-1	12	TGTGCCAGCAGCGTAGCCTACAATGAGCAGTTCTTC	CASSVAYNEQFF
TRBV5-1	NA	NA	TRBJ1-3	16	TGCGCCAGCAGCGTGATGCTGGGCTTCTCTGGAAACACCATATATTTT	CASSVMLGFSGNTIYF
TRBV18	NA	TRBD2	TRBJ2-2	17	TGTGCCAGCTCTCCGGGACTAGCGGGAGTAGGAACCGGGGAGCTGTTTTTT	CASSPGLAGVGTGELFF
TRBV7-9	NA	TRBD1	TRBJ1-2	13	TGTGCCATCTCCCGGGACAGGCCTCATGGCTACACCTTC	CAISRDRPHGYTF
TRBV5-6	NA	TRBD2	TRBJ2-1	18	TGTGCCAGCAGCCGGGAGGGACTACAGGCACCCTCCTACAATGAGCAGTTCTTC	CASSREGLQAPSYNEQFF
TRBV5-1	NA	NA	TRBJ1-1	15	TGCGCCAGCAGCTTGATTGGACTTAGCAACACTGAAGCTTTCTTT	CASSLIGLSNTEAFF
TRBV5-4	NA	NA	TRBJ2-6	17	TGTGCCAGCAGCCCGGGTGGGCCCGGTGGGGGGGCCAACGTCCTGACTTTC	CASSPGGPGGGANVLTF
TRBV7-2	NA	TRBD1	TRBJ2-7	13	TGTGCCAGCAGCTTAGGGGGACAGGGCGGGCAGTACTTC	CASSLGGQGGQYF
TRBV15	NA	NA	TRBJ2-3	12	TGTGCCACCAGCAGGGGTGAAGGGCCGCAGTATTTT	CATSRGEGPQYF
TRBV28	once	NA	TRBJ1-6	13	TGTGCCGGACGACAGGACTATAATTCACCCCTCCACTTT	CAGRQDYNSPLHF
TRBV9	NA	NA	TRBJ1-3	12	TGTGCCAGCAGCGTAGGGACAAACACCATATATTTT	CASSVGTNTIYF
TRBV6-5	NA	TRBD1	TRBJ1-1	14	TGTGCCAGCAGTAAGGGACAGGGCAACACTGAAGCTTTCTTT	CASSKGQGNTEAFF
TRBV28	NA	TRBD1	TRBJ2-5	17	TGTGCCAGCAGCGCCCCGGGACAGGGTGGTTGGCAAGAGACCCAGTACTTC	CASSAPGQGGWQETQYF